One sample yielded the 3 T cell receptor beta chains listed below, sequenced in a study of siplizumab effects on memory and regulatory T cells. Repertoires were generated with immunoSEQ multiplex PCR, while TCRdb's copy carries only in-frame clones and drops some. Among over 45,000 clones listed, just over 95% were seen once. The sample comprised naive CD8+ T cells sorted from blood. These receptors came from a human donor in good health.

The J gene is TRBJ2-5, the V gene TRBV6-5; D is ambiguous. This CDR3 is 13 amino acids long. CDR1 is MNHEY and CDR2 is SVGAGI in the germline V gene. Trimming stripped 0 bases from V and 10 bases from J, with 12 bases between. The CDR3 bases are TGTGCCAGCAGTTACTCATGGGATGCGGTCCAGTACTTC. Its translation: CASSYSWDAVQYF.

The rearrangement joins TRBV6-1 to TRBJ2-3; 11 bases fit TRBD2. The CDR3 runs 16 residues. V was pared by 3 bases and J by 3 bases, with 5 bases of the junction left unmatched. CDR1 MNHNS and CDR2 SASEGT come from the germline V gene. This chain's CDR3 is CASSDHSGRVTDTQYF. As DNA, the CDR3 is TGTGCCAGCAGTGATCATAGCGGGAGGGTGACAGATACGCAGTATTTT.

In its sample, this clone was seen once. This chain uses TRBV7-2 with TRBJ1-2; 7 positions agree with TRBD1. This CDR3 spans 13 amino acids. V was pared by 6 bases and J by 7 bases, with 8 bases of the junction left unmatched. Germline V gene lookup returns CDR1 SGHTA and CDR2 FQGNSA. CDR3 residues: CASRPPGQLGYTF. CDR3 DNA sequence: TGTGCCAGCAGGCCCCCGGGACAGCTTGGCTACACCTTC. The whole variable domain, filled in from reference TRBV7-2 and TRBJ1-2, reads GAGVSQSPSNKVTEKGKDVELRCDPISGHTALYWYRQSLGQGLEFLIYFQGNSAPDKSGLPSDRFSAERTGGSVSTLTIQRTQQEDSAVYLCASRPPGQLGYTFGSGTRLTVV.